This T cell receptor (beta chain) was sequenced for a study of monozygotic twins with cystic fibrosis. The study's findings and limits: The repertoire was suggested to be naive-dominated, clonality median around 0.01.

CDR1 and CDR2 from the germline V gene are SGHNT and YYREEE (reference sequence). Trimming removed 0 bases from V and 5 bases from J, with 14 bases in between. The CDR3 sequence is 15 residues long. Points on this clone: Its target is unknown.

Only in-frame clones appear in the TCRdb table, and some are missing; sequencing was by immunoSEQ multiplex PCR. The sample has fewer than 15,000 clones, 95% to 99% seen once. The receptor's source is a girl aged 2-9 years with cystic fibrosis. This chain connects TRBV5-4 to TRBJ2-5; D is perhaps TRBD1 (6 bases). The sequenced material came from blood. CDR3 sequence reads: CASSLDLQGYETQYF. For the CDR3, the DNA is TGTGCCAGCAGCTTGGACTTACAGGGATACGAGACCCAGTACTTC.